This T cell receptor beta chain is from a study of neurological immune-mediated disorders. Synthesis of cDNA was accomplished via 5'RACE employing 10-nucleotide random UMIs. In each sequencing run, over 160 million TCR-beta sequences were generated from 15-18 subjects. TCRdb fed the 5' RACE reads into MiXCR, producing one record per CDR3 protein. The repertoire holds 40,000 or so distinct CDR3 sequences, approximately 10% seen once, with approximately 4% in the top ten. This clonotype was recorded many times. Its antigen is still unknown. The V end was cut by 2 bases, the J end by 0 bases, with 10 bases between. The CDR3 loop spans 15 amino acids. Germline V gene lookup returns CDR1 SGHRS and CDR2 YFSETQ. Study results and limitations: None of the CDR3 amino acid sequences in expanded clones turned up in more than one subject, which points to private repertoires in all groups.

Noted time point: technical triplicate 1. Unsorted libraries were generated from 2 million PBMCs. These cells had been stored in RNAlater at -80 C. The chain carries TRBV5-1 and TRBJ2-3; no clear D gene. This receptor was taken from a man in his sixties with HTLV-1-associated myelopathy (HAM/TSP). Sequencing input: PBMCs. The CDR3 here is CASSFGETSTDTQYF. DNA for the CDR3: TGCGCCAGCAGCTTCGGAGAAACTAGCACAGATACGCAGTATTTT.